One sample yielded the 28 T cell receptor beta chains listed below, sequenced in a study of sequential checkpoint blockade in melanoma. The treatment is: randomized to nivolumab then ipilimumab (arm A) or the reverse (arm B). Generated by immunoSEQ multiplex PCR, the TCRdb table keeps only in-frame clones and is missing some. The data contain over 10,000 clones, 21% of them singletons. Sequences were derived from tumor tissue (inferred from file names), sampled from a patient given nivolumab and ipilimumab in sequence. The receptors originated from a human donor with melanoma.

This CDR3 reads CASSHAVAGVTDTQYF. The CDR3 DNA reads as TGCGCCAGCAGCCATGCGGTAGCGGGAGTAACAGATACGCAGTATTTT. The J gene is TRBJ2-3, the V gene TRBV5-1, with 9 positions matching TRBD2. CDR1 is SGHRS and CDR2 is YFSETQ in the germline V gene. The CDR3 has 16 residues. The V gene end was trimmed by 4 bases and the J gene end by 3 bases; junction bases not matched to a gene: 9.

The rearrangement uses TRBV9 and TRBJ1-3; D gene unclear. The V gene lost 4 bases and the J gene lost 0 bases, with 14 bases spanning the gap. The CDR3 runs to 16 residues. Looked up from germline, CDR1 is SGDLS and CDR2 is YYNGEE. The CDR3: CASSSPTGDSGNTIYF. The DNA for the CDR3 is TGTGCCAGCAGCTCACCGACCGGAGACTCTGGAAACACCATATATTTT.

This clone has only a few counts. The chain combines TRBV9 with TRBJ1-5; 7 bases agree with TRBD1. The CDR3 has 15 amino acids. CDR1 SGDLS and CDR2 YYNGEE come from the germline V gene. The V gene end was trimmed by 2 bases and the J gene end by 4 bases; junction bases not matched to a gene: 6. As DNA, the CDR3 is TGTGCCAGCAGCGTTGAGGGACAGCCGAATCAGCCCCAGCATTTT. Its translation: CASSVEGQPNQPQHF.

In this sample, this clone turned up a few times. The chain links TRBV9 to TRBJ2-3; D gene unclear. V lost 4 bases, J lost 11 bases, and 14 bases lay in between. CDR1 and CDR2 from the germline V gene are SGDLS and YYNGEE. This CDR3 spans 12 amino acids. CDR3 loop: CASSNGVLGQYF. Here the CDR3 DNA reads TGTGCCAGCAGCAATGGTGTATTGGGGCAGTATTTT.

The chain recombines TRBV30 with TRBJ2-7, with 7 bases aligning to TRBD2. CDR3 length equals 12 residues. The trim removed 7 bases at V and 3 bases at J, leaving 6 bases unmatched. Germline V gene data show CDR1 as GTSNPN and CDR2 as SVGIG (reference sequence). CDR3 bases: TGTGCCTCCGAAGGGACTAACTACGAGCAGTACTTC. It encodes CASEGTNYEQYF. Drawing the rest from reference TRBV30 and TRBJ2-7, the complete variable domain is SQTIHQWPATLVQPVGSPLSLECTVEGTSNPNLYWYRQAAGRGLQLLFYSVGIGQISSEVPQNLSASRPQDRQFILSSKKLLLSDSGFYLCASEGTNYEQYFGPGTRLTVT.

This clone was found a few times. This chain connects TRBV28 to TRBJ1-2; 7 nucleotides align to TRBD1. Trimming removed 7 bases from V and 3 bases from J; junction bases left unmatched: 8. The germline V gene encodes CDR1 MDHEN and CDR2 SYDVKM. This CDR3 has 14 residues. The CDR3 nucleotides are TGTGCCAGCATTGAAGGGGGCGCTCACTATGGCTACACCTTC. This codes for CASIEGGAHYGYTF.

The chain carries TRBV30 and TRBJ1-2; TRBD1 aligns across 9 bases. With 2 bases clipped from V and 3 bases from J, the junction kept 13 bases outside the gene matches. In germline, CDR1 is GTSNPN, CDR2 SVGIG (reference sequence). The CDR3 has 17 residues. As DNA, the CDR3 is TGTGCCTGGAGTAGGTGGACAGGGGCCGTCCGCGACTATGGCTACACCTTC. This codes for CAWSRWTGAVRDYGYTF.

The V call is TRBV16, the J call TRBJ2-3; a weak D match, TRBD2 (5 bases). This CDR3 is built from 13 residues. In germline, CDR1 is KGHSY, CDR2 FQNENV. Trimming removed 4 bases from V and 3 bases from J, with 8 bases in between. CDR3 in amino acids: CASSLGRTDTQYF. As DNA, the CDR3 is TGTGCCAGCAGCCTTGGGAGAACAGATACGCAGTATTTT.

The chain couples TRBV19 to TRBJ2-5; possibly TRBD1 or TRBD2 for D (5 bases each). The CDR3 runs to 13 residues. The germline CDR1 and CDR2 sequences are LNHDA and SQIVND (reference sequence). The ends were cut back, 2 bases at V and 4 bases at J, with 8 bases in the middle. CDR3 coding DNA: TGTGCCAGTAGTATAACAGGAGGAGAGACCCAGTACTTC. Encoded protein: CASSITGGETQYF.

V gene TRBV18 combines with J gene TRBJ1-1; tentative D call: TRBD1 (6 bases). Germline values: CDR1 KGHSH, CDR2 LQKENI. The ends were cut back, 0 bases at V and 0 bases at J, with 11 bases in the middle. The CDR3 spans 16 residues. CDR3 sequence reads: CASSPPMRDMNTEAFF. CDR3 coding DNA: TGTGCCAGCTCACCACCGATGCGGGACATGAACACTGAAGCTTTCTTT.

V and J are TRBV11-3 and TRBJ1-5, with D maybe TRBD1 (6 bases). Trimming stripped 0 bases from V and 6 bases from J, with 12 bases between. The CDR3 sequence is 15 residues long. In germline, CDR1 is SGHNT, CDR2 YENEEA. The CDR3 DNA is TGTGCCAGCAGCTTAGAGGGGGCGCGCGGTCAGCCCCAGCATTTT. It specifies CASSLEGARGQPQHF. Supplemented by reference TRBV11-3 and TRBJ1-5, the full variable domain reads EAGVVQSPRYKIIEKKQPVAFWCNPISGHNTLYWYLQNLGQGPELLIRYENEEAVDDSQLPKDRFSAERLKGVDSTLKIQPAELGDSAVYLCASSLEGARGQPQHFGDGTRLSIL.

V usage is TRBV19 and J usage is TRBJ1-1; D not certain. V lost 3 bases and J 1 base, leaving 6 bases between the germline ends. Germline CDR1 and CDR2: LNHDA and SQIVND (reference sequence). The CDR3 length is 13 residues. CDR3 loop: CASSMGKNTEAFF. CDR3 DNA: TGTGCCAGTAGTATGGGGAAGAACACTGAAGCTTTCTTT.

The chain combines TRBV1 with TRBJ2-2; no check of the table's D call, TRBD2, against the DNA was made. TRBV1 is an annotated pseudogene. This CDR3 region has 12 residues. The CDR3, as DNA: TGCGCCAGCAGCCCGCGGATCGGGGAGCTGTTTTTT. Amino acid sequence: CASSPRIGELFF.

This chain connects TRBV5-1 to TRBJ2-7, with 8 positions matching TRBD2. CDR1 is SGHRS, CDR2 YFSETQ, per germline. The CDR3 has 14 residues. V trimming: 2 bases; J trimming: 5 bases; junction bases outside the gene matches: 6. As DNA, the CDR3 is TGCGCCAGCAGCTTCGAAGCGGGAGTAAACGAGCAGTACTTC. It codes for CASSFEAGVNEQYF. The full variable domain, rest sourced from reference TRBV5-1 and TRBJ2-7, is KAGVTQTPRYLIKTRGQQVTLSCSPISGHRSVSWYQQTPGQGLQFLFEYFSETQRNKGNFPGRFSGRQFSNSRSEMNVSTLELGDSALYLCASSFEAGVNEQYFGPGTRLTVT.

The chain uses TRBV11-3 and TRBJ2-7; TRBD2 matches at 7 bases. Germline CDR1 reads SGHNT; CDR2 reads YENEEA. The CDR3 is 15 amino acids. V trimming: 2 bases; J trimming: 5 bases; junction bases outside the gene matches: 9. CDR3 sequence (DNA): TGTGCCAGCAGCTTATACGGGGGAGGGCCGGACGAGCAGTACTTC. Protein product: CASSLYGGGPDEQYF.

This clone was counted a few times. The gene calls are TRBV6-8 and TRBJ1-1; no firm D call. This CDR3 is built from 13 residues. Germline CDR1 and CDR2: MNHGY and SAAAGT. Between the trimmed V and J ends, which lost 6 bases and 7 bases, there was a span of 15 bases. The CDR3 DNA reads TGTGCCAGCAGGAGGGAAGGCACGGGTGAAGCTTTCTTT. Translated: CASRREGTGEAFF.

This chain connects TRBV6-8 to TRBJ1-2; no definite D call. This CDR3 is built from 12 residues. Germline CDR1 and CDR2: MNHGY and SAAAGT. Trimming shortened V by 6 bases and J by 4 bases, and 9 bases separated the two germline ends. The CDR3 spells CASSRAVYGYTF. The DNA of the CDR3 is TGTGCCAGCAGCCGGGCAGTCTATGGCTACACCTTC.

J is TRBJ1-2 and V is TRBV19; a possible D gene is TRBD1 (5 bases). V was pared by 1 base and J by 4 bases, with 10 bases between. The V gene's germline CDR1 is LNHDA and CDR2 SQIVND (reference sequence). The CDR3 contains 14 residues. The CDR3 nucleotides are TGTGCCAGTAGTATAGTTGAGGGGAGCTATGGCTACACCTTC. Protein sequence: CASSIVEGSYGYTF.

The chain recombines TRBV12-5 with TRBJ1-2; no clear D. Per the germline V gene, CDR1 is LGHNT and CDR2 is FRNRAP. This CDR3 is built from 12 residues. This CDR3 reads CASNPDLGGYTF. The CDR3 DNA follows: TGTGCCAGCAACCCAGACTTAGGTGGCTACACCTTC.

Only one count was recorded for this clone. V and J are TRBV25-1 and TRBJ1-5, with D possibly matching TRBD1 (6 bases). The CDR3 covers 15 residues. CDR1 and CDR2 (germline): MGHDK, SYGVNS. The V and J ends lost 3 bases and 0 bases respectively, with 9 bases between them. The CDR3 sequence is CASSDAGVSNQPQHF. The DNA of the CDR3 is TGTGCCAGCAGTGACGCAGGGGTTAGCAATCAGCCCCAGCATTTT.

The chain has TRBV23-1 and TRBJ1-1, with D hard to call. TRBV23-1 is annotated as an ORF whose role is uncertain. The V gene lost 6 bases and the J gene lost 0 bases, with 20 bases spanning the gap. The CDR3 consists of 17 residues. The CDR3 coding sequence is TGCGCCAGCAGCTCGAGGTCTACTCCTTTCATGAACACTGAAGCTTTCTTT. This translates into CASSSRSTPFMNTEAFF.

The genes are TRBV11-3 and TRBJ1-5; no clear D gene. This CDR3 has 18 residues. V shed 4 bases and J shed 6 bases, with 25 bases lying between them. CDR1 and CDR2 (germline): SGHNT, YENEEA. As DNA, the CDR3 is TGTGCCAGCAGCTCTCTGGGGTATTCGTCCAGTCGGATTCAGCCCCAGCATTTT. It specifies CASSSLGYSSSRIQPQHF.

The CDR3 spells CASSSARTNYGYTF. The CDR3 DNA follows: TGCGCCAGCAGCTCCGCACGAACCAACTATGGCTACACCTTC. The chain links TRBV5-1 to TRBJ1-2; D is unresolved. V lost 3 bases to trimming and J lost 2 bases, with 11 bases between them. The germline CDR1 and CDR2 sequences are SGHRS and YFSETQ. The CDR3 spans 14 residues.

Details on this clone: Relative to the germline gene, one junction end is altered; a read error may explain this. V and J are TRBV6-8 and TRBJ2-7, with 11 positions matching TRBD2. The CDR3 covers 15 residues. Germline CDR1 MNHGY, CDR2 SAAAGT. The CDR3 here is CAISGASGRYYEQYF. The CDR3, as DNA: TGTGCCATCAGTGGGGCTAGCGGGAGGTACTACGAGCAGTACTTC.

In its sample, this clone is medium-sized (0.01 to 0.1%). The chain has TRBV11-3 and TRBJ2-2; TRBD2 might be the D (5 bases). The CDR3 extends over 17 amino acids. Deletions cut 1 base from V and 7 bases from J, with 19 bases between. Germline assignment: CDR1 SGHNT and CDR2 YENEEA. CDR3 region: CASSLVRTPNQHGELFF. The DNA for the CDR3 is TGTGCCAGCAGCTTAGTACGGACTCCAAACCAGCACGGGGAGCTGTTTTTT.

The chain has TRBV23-1 and TRBJ2-5, with D unresolved. TRBV23-1 is an ORF, with its function uncertain. Trimming pared 3 bases from V and 5 bases from J, leaving 10 bases between. The CDR3 is made up of 13 amino acids. The CDR3 nucleotides read TGCGCCAGCAGTCAGGCGTGGAAGGAGACCCAGTACTTC. This encodes CASSQAWKETQYF.

There are a few counts of this clone. This chain joins TRBV6-8 and TRBJ2-5; the match to TRBD2 covers 12 bases. The CDR3 consists of 16 residues. Germline V gene data show CDR1 as MNHGY and CDR2 as SAAAGT. V was pared by 6 bases and J by 2 bases, with 7 bases of the junction left unmatched. The chain's CDR3 is CASSRGGLAGQETQYF. CDR3 bases: TGTGCCAGCAGCCGGGGCGGACTAGCGGGACAAGAGACCCAGTACTTC.

This clone was recorded many times. The chain uses TRBV11-3 and TRBJ2-7; 7 bases are a match to TRBD2. The length of the CDR3 is 17 residues. The V gene's germline CDR1 is SGHNT and CDR2 YENEEA. V dropped 1 base and J dropped 0; count of bases not matched to a gene: 9. This CDR3 is CASSLVLGGAISYEQYF. CDR3 coding DNA: TGTGCCAGCAGCTTAGTTCTGGGAGGGGCCATCTCCTACGAGCAGTACTTC.